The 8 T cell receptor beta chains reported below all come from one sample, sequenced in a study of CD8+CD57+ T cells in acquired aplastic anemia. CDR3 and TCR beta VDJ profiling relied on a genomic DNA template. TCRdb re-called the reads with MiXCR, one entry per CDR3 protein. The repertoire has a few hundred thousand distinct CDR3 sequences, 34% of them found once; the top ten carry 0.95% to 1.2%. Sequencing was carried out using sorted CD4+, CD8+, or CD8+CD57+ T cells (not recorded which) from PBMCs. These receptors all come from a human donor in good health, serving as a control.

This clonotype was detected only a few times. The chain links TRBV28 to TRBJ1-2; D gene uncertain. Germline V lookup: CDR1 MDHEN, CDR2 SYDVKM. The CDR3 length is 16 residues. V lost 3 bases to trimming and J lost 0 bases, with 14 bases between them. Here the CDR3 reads CASSFLAQQTNYGYTF. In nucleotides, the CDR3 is TGTGCCAGCAGTTTTCTGGCACAGCAGACTAACTATGGCTACACCTTC.

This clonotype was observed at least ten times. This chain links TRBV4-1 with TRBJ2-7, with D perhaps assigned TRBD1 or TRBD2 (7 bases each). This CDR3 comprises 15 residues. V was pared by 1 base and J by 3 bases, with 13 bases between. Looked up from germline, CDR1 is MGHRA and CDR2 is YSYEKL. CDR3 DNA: TGCGCCAGCAGCCAAGCAGGGGGGGTTCGCTACGAGCAGTACTTC. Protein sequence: CASSQAGGVRYEQYF.

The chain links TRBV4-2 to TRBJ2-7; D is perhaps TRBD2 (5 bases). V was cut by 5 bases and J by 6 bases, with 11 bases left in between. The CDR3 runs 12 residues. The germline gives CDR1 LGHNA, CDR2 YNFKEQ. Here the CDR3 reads CASSSRSGEQYF. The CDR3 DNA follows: TGTGCCAGCAGCTCGCGAAGCGGCGAGCAGTACTTC.

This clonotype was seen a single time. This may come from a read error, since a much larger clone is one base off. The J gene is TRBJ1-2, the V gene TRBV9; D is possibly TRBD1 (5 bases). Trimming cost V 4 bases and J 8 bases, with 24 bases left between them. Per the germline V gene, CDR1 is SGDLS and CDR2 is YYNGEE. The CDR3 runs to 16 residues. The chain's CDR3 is CASSLPGTVRGGGYTF. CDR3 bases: TGTGCCAGCAGCCTACCCGGGACCGTAAGGGGAGGCGGCTACACCTTC.

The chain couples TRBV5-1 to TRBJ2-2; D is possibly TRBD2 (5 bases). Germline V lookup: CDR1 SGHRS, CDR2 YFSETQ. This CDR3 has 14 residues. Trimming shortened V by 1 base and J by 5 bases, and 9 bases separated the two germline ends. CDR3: CASSLLATTGELFF. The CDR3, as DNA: TGCGCCAGCAGCTTGTTAGCGACAACCGGGGAGCTGTTTTTT.

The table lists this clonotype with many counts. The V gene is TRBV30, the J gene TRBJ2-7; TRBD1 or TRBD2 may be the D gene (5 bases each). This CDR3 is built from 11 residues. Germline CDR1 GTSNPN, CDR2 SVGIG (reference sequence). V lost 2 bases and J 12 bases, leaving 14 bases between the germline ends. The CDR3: CAWSPGPNLYF. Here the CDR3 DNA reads TGTGCCTGGAGTCCGGGACCTAACTTGTACTTC. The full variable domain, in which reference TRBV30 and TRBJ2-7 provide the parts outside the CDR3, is SQTIHQWPATLVQPVGSPLSLECTVEGTSNPNLYWYRQAAGRGLQLLFYSVGIGQISSEVPQNLSASRPQDRQFILSSKKLLLSDSGFYLCAWSPGPNLYFGPGTRLTVT.

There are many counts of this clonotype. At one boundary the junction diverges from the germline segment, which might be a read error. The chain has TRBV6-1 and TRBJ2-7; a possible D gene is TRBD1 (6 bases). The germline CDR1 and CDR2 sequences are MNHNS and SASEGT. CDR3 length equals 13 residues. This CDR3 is CASREDRPYEQYF. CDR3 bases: TGTGCCAGCAGGGAAGACAGGCCCTACGAGCAGTACTTC.

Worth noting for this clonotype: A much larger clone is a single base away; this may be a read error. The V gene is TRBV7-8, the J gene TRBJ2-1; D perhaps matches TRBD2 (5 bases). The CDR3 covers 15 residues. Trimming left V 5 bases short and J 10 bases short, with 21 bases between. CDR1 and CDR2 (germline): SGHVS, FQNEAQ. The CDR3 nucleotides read TGTGCCAGCAGCCCCCTTCCCCTCAAGCGGAACGAGCAGTTCTTC. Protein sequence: CASSPLPLKRNEQFF.